This record looks at one T cell receptor beta chain sequence and its context. The germline V and J ends were trimmed by 6 bases and 7 bases, with 15 bases remaining between them. CDR3 length: 13 amino acids. In the source study's methods: Reference gene primer amplification yielded estimated nucleated cell counts. Only in-frame clones appear in the TCRdb table, and some are missing; sequencing was by immunoSEQ multiplex PCR. V and J calls plus clone size are reproduced from that table; the DNA served to infer D and trimming. This sample has about 140,000 clones, with 80% to 85% found just once. This sample was included in a study of blood T cell repertoires in COVID-19. Across the whole study: Some COVID-19 samples were acute and others convalescent; all came from the United States, Italy and Spain. From T cells, B-cell-depleted T cells, or PBMCs came the material, which was cDNA or gDNA.

The sample consisted of peripheral blood. The TCR originated in a woman at least 80 years old with acute or convalescent COVID-19. The chain recombines TRBV12-3 or TRBV12-4 with TRBJ1-2, with D maybe TRBD1 (6 bases). The CDR3 DNA is TGTGCCAGCAGAACATTGACAGGTGGTGGCTACACCTTC. It is translated as CASRTLTGGGYTF.